This T cell receptor (beta chain) was captured by sequencing in a study of T cell responses to AZD1222 COVID-19 vaccine (dated by TCRdb to the early 2020s). About the study as a whole: AZD1222 recipients with second doses at about 4 weeks or about 12 weeks were pooled, because spike-specific TCR depth and breadth did not differ between schedules. A total of 233 trial participants underwent TCR sequencing, of whom 207 received two doses of AZD1222 and about 25 received two doses of the MenACWY control vaccine. Trial participants were enrolled into age subgroups of 18-55, 56-69 and 70-plus years, which contained 148, 28 and 57 TCR-sequenced participants, respectively.

The CDR3 regions of human TCRbeta chains were subjected to immunosequencing. Under the source paper's analysis protocol: Repertoire TCRs were checked for matches against a reference library of SARS-CoV-2-specific TCRs that had been generated using the MIRA antigen-specificity platform. Breadth meant the fraction of unique TCRs that were SARS-CoV-2-associated, whereas depth meant the fraction of total T cells that were SARS-CoV-2-associated. Using the MIRA data, each spike-specific TCR was mapped to the spike region that the TCR reacts to and placed in a CD4 or CD8 class. Log10-transformed breadth and depth values were compared by one-way ANOVA with Sidak's multiple comparisons tests. The table was pulled from immuneACCESS by TCRdb, which kept in-frame rearrangements only. Such tables lose some clones; where checked, under half of the loss comes from unresolved V genes, and the rest has no known cause. V, J and clone size were drawn from that table, and D and trimming were deduced from the DNA. This sample holds some 150,000 clones; about nine tenths were observed only once. Together, the top ten hold approximately 1.8% of the sample.

Overall study outcomes, separate from this receptor: Conclusions about previously exposed vaccinees are limited because only a handful of AZD1222 recipients were SARS-CoV-2 seropositive at baseline. The whole spike protein was spanned by vaccine-associated CD4 TCRs, and dominant responses were seen in regions 160-218 and 743-854. Participants were mostly white British and included more females than males, and it was suggested by the authors that clonal diversity may have been underestimated. Nearly half of unique spike-specific TCRs reportedly recognized epitopes outside regions mutated in the B.1.351 and B.1.1.7 variants. The 56-69-year group was small, and its depth increase did not reach significance, likely because of low power. Because no day 14 peak-response samples were available, repertoires were characterized only after the peak T cell response. A significant rise in spike-specific TCR breadth and depth was observed after two AZD1222 doses relative to day 0 and relative to MenACWY recipients.

The CDR3 spans 15 residues, from the cysteine through the phenylalanine. Here the CDR3 DNA is all that survives: 45 bases in frame from base 1. For CDR1 and CDR2, the germline V gene lists LGHNA and YSLEER. The V end gives up 0 bases and the J end 9 bases, leaving 8 bases in the junction not matched to a gene. This specimen's time point label, interpreted: baseline before first vaccination. The vaccinee samples were drawn from two UK trials, COV001 and COV002, one of which was a single-blind randomized controlled phase 2/3 trial testing AZD1222 (ChAdOx1 nCoV-19) in healthy adults. Trial participant PBMC samples were collected at day 0 and day 28 after the second dose for TCRbeta chain sequencing. In regard to this clone: This receptor's antigen is unknown. No base qualities exist here, and no much larger clone lies one base off it.

Sequenced material: peripheral blood, taken on day 0 of AZD1222 vaccination. This sequence uses TRBV4-3 and TRBJ1-5; TRBD1 agrees with 7 junctional bases. This clonotype was obtained from an adult in good health. CDR3 reads: CASSQDAEGGRPQHF. DNA sequence: TGCGCCAGCAGCCAAGACGCGGAAGGGGGCCGGCCCCAGCATTTT.